This T cell receptor beta chain appears in the sequencing data of a study of cytomegalovirus exposure and HLA in healthy donors. Points from the study as a whole: Based on reports, TCR beta sequences accurately predicted HLA-A and HLA-B alleles for most subjects.

Donors counted as nominally healthy when sampled, yet unrecorded immune exposures were likely. Of note for this clone: Its antigen is undetermined.

It was with 60 Vbeta and 13 Jbeta primers that the PCR ran. Measured with immunoSEQ multiplex PCR; TCRdb has only the in-frame clones, and not every one. Here the sample spans about 160,000 clones, 60% to 80% being singletons. V trimming: 5 bases; J trimming: 6 bases; junction bases outside the gene matches: 12. The CDR3 covers 16 residues. Germline V gene sequence: CDR1 SEHNR, CDR2 FQNEAQ (reference sequence). Specimen: PBMCs. The V and J genes are TRBV7-9 and TRBJ1-2; 10 nucleotides align to TRBD1. The TCR was taken from a man aged 25 to 45 in good health and CMV-seropositive. CDR3: CASSITGTGVGDGYTF. The CDR3 DNA follows: TGTGCCAGCAGCATAACCGGGACAGGGGTCGGAGATGGCTACACCTTC.